This T cell receptor (beta chain) is from a study of blood T cell repertoires in COVID-19 (dated by TCRdb to the early 2020s). With regard to the full study: Samples covering the acute and convalescent phases of COVID-19 were provided by collaborators in the United States, Italy and Spain. The samples were drawn from the first 160 participants of the ongoing ImmuneRACE study and from 1,254 subjects provided by 6 global collaborators. The prospective study material was composed of cDNA or gDNA derived from T cells, B-cell-depleted T cells, or PBMCs. Nearly every sample came with metadata listing a de-identified subject ID, COVID-19 status, age in years and sex. Where available, HLA class I and class II types were taken from metadata supplied by the sample provider and were not determined by assay-based typing. The dataset comprised deeply sampled blood TCRbeta repertoires from subjects exposed to, actively infected with, or recovered from COVID-19. The repertoires were released in a freely available public database meant as a resource for research on the immune response to SARS-CoV-2.

Comment on this clone: Its antigen is not yet known. No much larger clonotype is one base removed from it; base qualities were not supplied.

At the junction V is shortened by 3 bases and J by 10 bases, with 13 bases in between. Counted from cysteine to phenylalanine, this CDR3 has 14 amino acids. Here the CDR3 DNA is all that survives: 42 bases in frame from base 1. CDR1 SNHLY and CDR2 FYNNEI were looked up in the germline V gene. General findings and caveats noted by the study authors: Clinical and demographic metadata were provided uncurated, with the amount varying by source and participant.

One collaborating source in Seattle enrolled patients during active infection and followed them longitudinally through the course of disease. Collaborating institutions collected whole blood in K2EDTA tubes following their own protocols. Collaborator samples were shipped for TCRbeta analysis as frozen whole blood, isolated PBMCs, or DNA extracted from either sample type. TCRbeta CDR3 regions were amplified from genomic DNA by means of the immunoSEQ Assay, a bias-controlled multiplex PCR. Turning to the authors' computational methods: Nucleated cell counts per sample were estimated from amplification of reference gene primers within the assay. To quantify the absolute abundance of each unique TCRbeta CDR3 rearrangement, sequence reads were collapsed and filtered. Productive Simpson clonality was computed per sample as the square root of Simpson's diversity index over productive rearrangements. TCRdb obtained this table from immuneACCESS and retained in-frame rearrangements with V and J assigned. These tables miss some clones; where compared with another copy, unresolved V genes account for less than half of the shortfall, and the remainder is unexplained. Clone size and V and J calls were adopted from that table, with D and trimming inferred from the DNA. The sample profile shows fewer than 400,000 clones; 75% to 90% of them were found once. Of the sample, under 3.5% falls within the top ten clones.

This clonotype originated in a woman under 40 with COVID-19, enrolled during active disease. Sequencing input: peripheral blood. Recombination connected TRBV2 to TRBJ1-6; no D gene can be assigned with confidence. CDR3 loop: CASSETGSRSPLHF. The nucleotides read TGTGCCAGCAGTGAGACTGGGAGCAGGTCACCCCTCCACTTT. Beyond the CDR3, the reference TRBV2 and TRBJ1-6 genes provide the residues; the full variable domain reads: EPEVTQTPSHQVTQMGQEVILRCVPISNHLYFYWYRQILGQKVEFLVSFYNNEISEKSEIFDDQFSVERPDGSNFTLKIRSTKLEDSAMYFCASSETGSRSPLHFGNGTRLTVT.